These 23 T cell receptor beta chains were all obtained from the same sample, sequenced in a study of monozygotic twins with inflammatory bowel disease. TCRdb reprocessed the 5' RACE reads, with one entry per CDR3 protein and no DNA. Its clone listing holds over 200,000 distinct CDR3 sequences. The material sequenced was blood. Receptors originate from a human donor with ulcerative colitis or Crohn's disease, or a healthy co-twin of an affected twin (not recorded which).

V gene TRBV4-2 combines with J gene TRBJ2-5; TCRdb's D gene call, TRBD1, goes unchecked for lack of DNA. Per germline, CDR1 LGHNA and CDR2 YNFKEQ. The CDR3 has 15 amino acids. CDR3 region: CASSQGTADQETQYF.

This chain links TRBV5-1 with TRBJ2-2; TCRdb proposes TRBD2, but this gene call is untestable without DNA. Germline lookup yields CDR1 SGHRS and CDR2 YFSETQ. The CDR3 runs 14 residues. The chain's CDR3 is CASSEESNTGELFF.

The V call is TRBV10-3, the J call TRBJ2-2; the TCRdb D gene call, TRBD2, has no DNA to confirm it. The CDR3 is 14 residues long. CDR1 is ENHRY, CDR2 SYGVKD, per germline. CDR3 protein: CAITTSGDPGELFF.

V and J are TRBV18 and TRBJ2-5; the D call from TCRdb, TRBD2, cannot be confirmed without DNA. The V gene's germline CDR1 is KGHSH and CDR2 LQKENI. The CDR3 has 15 amino acids. CDR3 region: CASSTGTSGAGTQYF.

This rearrangement joins TRBV19 to TRBJ2-3; TCRdb indicates TRBD2, and absent DNA this call remains unverified. Per germline, CDR1 LNHDA and CDR2 SQIVND (reference sequence). The CDR3 runs 17 residues. The CDR3 spells CASRRFGLAGCTDTQYF.

The J gene is TRBJ2-7, the V gene TRBV14; there is no DNA to check the TCRdb D call of TRBD1. CDR3 length equals 16 residues. Germline values: CDR1 SGHDN, CDR2 FVKESK. CDR3 sequence: CASSQDHQGNTDEQYF.

The J gene is TRBJ2-7, the V gene TRBV6-1; TCRdb's D gene call, TRBD1, goes unchecked for lack of DNA. This CDR3 has 14 residues. The germline V gene has CDR1 MNHNS and CDR2 SASEGT. CDR3: CASSGDRVWYEQYF.

V is TRBV18 and J is TRBJ2-7; TCRdb indicates TRBD1, and absent DNA this call remains unverified. Germline CDR1 is KGHSH and CDR2 is LQKENI. This CDR3 comprises 12 residues. This chain's CDR3 is CASSPRGYEQYF.

J is TRBJ1-2 and V is TRBV2; TCRdb's D gene call, TRBD1, goes unchecked for lack of DNA. The CDR3 has 14 residues. Germline V gene sequence: CDR1 SNHLY, CDR2 FYNNEI. The CDR3 reads CASKEQQGLYGYTF.

The rearrangement uses TRBV15 and TRBJ1-1; TCRdb names TRBD1, which stays unverified in the absence of DNA. Germline V gene sequence: CDR1 LNHNV, CDR2 YYDKDF (reference sequence). The CDR3 extends over 15 amino acids. This CDR3 is CATSRDGGQGKKAFF.

This rearrangement joins TRBV7-9 to TRBJ2-4; absent DNA, TCRdb's TRBD1 call cannot be checked. Germline V CDR1 and CDR2: SEHNR, FQNEAQ (reference sequence). This CDR3 is built from 15 residues. The CDR3 is CASSVAADRGDIQYF. The variable domain in full, completed from reference TRBV7-9 and TRBJ2-4, reads DTGVSQNPRHKITKRGQNVTFRCDPISEHNRLYWYRQTLGQGPEFLTYFQNEAQLEKSRLLSDRFSAERPKGSFSTLEIQRTEQGDSAMYLCASSVAADRGDIQYFGAGTRLSVL.

The chain carries TRBV29-1 and TRBJ1-5; no DNA is available, so the TRBD1 call from TCRdb remains unchecked. This CDR3 has 13 amino acids. Per germline, CDR1 SQVTM and CDR2 ANQGSEA. The CDR3 is CSVWDSSNQPQHF.

This rearrangement joins TRBV20-1 to TRBJ2-3; TCRdb picks TRBD2, but there is no DNA to check that call. CDR3 length: 16 residues. Germline-derived CDR1 and CDR2 are DFQATT and SNEGSKA (reference sequence). CDR3: CSATNGLAGLTDTQYF.

The chain has TRBV20-1 and TRBJ2-5; TCRdb calls TRBD2, which cannot be checked without DNA. CDR3 length: 14 residues. The germline CDR1 and CDR2 sequences are DFQATT and SNEGSKA (reference sequence). The CDR3: CSASFSGGEETQYF.

The genes are TRBV20-1 and TRBJ1-4; TCRdb's D gene call, TRBD1, goes unchecked for lack of DNA. There are 18 residues in the CDR3. Germline V CDR1 and CDR2: DFQATT, SNEGSKA (reference sequence). The CDR3: CSARDRSLPPATNEKLFF.

The V and J genes are TRBV29-1 and TRBJ2-6; TCRdb gives TRBD2 as the D gene, but with no DNA this cannot be confirmed. Germline V lookup: CDR1 SQVTM, CDR2 ANQGSEA. The CDR3 is 18 residues long. The CDR3 protein is CSVERAPGSSTGANVLTF.

V and J are TRBV7-6 and TRBJ2-5. Germline assignment: CDR1 SGHVS and CDR2 FNYEAQ. This CDR3 has 12 residues. The chain's CDR3 is CASSLNRETQYF.

The genes are TRBV20-1 and TRBJ1-1; TCRdb picks TRBD1, but there is no DNA to check that call. The CDR3 runs 12 residues. The germline V gene has CDR1 DFQATT and CDR2 SNEGSKA (reference sequence). The chain's CDR3 is CSARDRGQGAFF.

The genes are TRBV19 and TRBJ2-7; TCRdb outputs TRBD1, but without DNA this stays unchecked. CDR3 length: 14 amino acids. Per the germline V gene, CDR1 is LNHDA and CDR2 is SQIVND (reference sequence). The CDR3 reads CASSPGRGSYEQYF.

The chain links TRBV20-1 to TRBJ1-1. Germline CDR1 and CDR2: DFQATT and SNEGSKA (reference sequence). The CDR3 covers 13 residues. CDR3 sequence reads: CSANVGVNTEAFF.

The chain carries TRBV5-1 and TRBJ1-2; TCRdb's D gene call, TRBD1, goes unchecked for lack of DNA. The germline gives CDR1 SGHRS, CDR2 YFSETQ. The CDR3 loop spans 13 amino acids. CDR3 sequence: CASRVTTGEGYTF. Filled out from reference TRBV5-1 and TRBJ1-2, the complete variable domain reads KAGVTQTPRYLIKTRGQQVTLSCSPISGHRSVSWYQQTPGQGLQFLFEYFSETQRNKGNFPGRFSGRQFSNSRSEMNVSTLELGDSALYLCASRVTTGEGYTFGSGTRLTVV.

The V and J genes are TRBV3-1 and TRBJ2-1; TCRdb calls TRBD2, which cannot be checked without DNA. The length of the CDR3 is 15 residues. The germline CDR1 and CDR2 sequences are LGHDT and YNNKEL (reference sequence). The CDR3 loop reads CASSSGLAVMNEQFF.

The genes are TRBV7-2 and TRBJ1-2; the D call of TRBD1 rests on TCRdb alone, since no DNA is present to check it. Germline CDR1 is SGHTA and CDR2 is FQGNSA. The CDR3 has 12 amino acids. CDR3 sequence: CASSLAGAAYTF. Drawing the rest from reference TRBV7-2 and TRBJ1-2, the complete variable domain is GAGVSQSPSNKVTEKGKDVELRCDPISGHTALYWYRQSLGQGLEFLIYFQGNSAPDKSGLPSDRFSAERTGGSVSTLTIQRTQQEDSAVYLCASSLAGAAYTFGSGTRLTVV.